These 25 T cell receptor beta chains came from one sample sequenced in a study of blood T cell repertoires in COVID-19. The table came from immunoSEQ multiplex PCR; TCRdb's copy has only in-frame clones and leaves some out. The table includes over 600,000 clones, over 80% detected once. Sequencing was performed on peripheral blood. Receptors were obtained from a woman aged 18-35 years with acute or convalescent COVID-19.

The rearrangement joins TRBV4-2 to TRBJ1-6; TRBD1 matches 9 bases. CDR3 length: 14 residues. After removal of 4 bases from V and 8 bases from J, the junction contained 3 bases not matched to a gene. Germline V CDR1 and CDR2: LGHNA, YNFKEQ. The CDR3 DNA sequence: TGTGCCAGCAGCCGGGACAGGGTTGATTCACCCCTCCACTTT. Translating it yields CASSRDRVDSPLHF.

The V gene is TRBV30, the J gene TRBJ1-2; D remains unclear. Germline values: CDR1 GTSNPN, CDR2 SVGIG (reference sequence). This CDR3 has 14 residues. Trimming removed 4 bases from V and 1 base from J, with 13 bases in between. Here the CDR3 reads CAWTPMGGNYGYTF. CDR3 DNA: TGTGCCTGGACCCCGATGGGAGGTAACTATGGCTACACCTTC.

V is TRBV7-9 and J is TRBJ1-1; D unclear. Germline CDR1 SEHNR, CDR2 FQNEAQ (reference sequence). Trimming left V 1 base short and J 9 bases short, with 9 bases between. CDR3 length: 12 amino acids. DNA for the CDR3: TGTGCCAGCAGCTTAGGGGAGGTAAAAGCTTTCTTT. It is translated as CASSLGEVKAFF.

To note about this clone: The same CDR3 arises from other DNA sequences in this sample as well. In DNA form, the CDR3 reads TGTGCCAGCAGTGTGACAGAGATGAACACTGAAGCTTTCTTT. Translated: CASSVTEMNTEAFF. This chain links TRBV2 with TRBJ1-1, with a weak D call TRBD1 (5 bases). Germline V CDR1 and CDR2: SNHLY, FYNNEI. The V end was cut by 4 bases, the J end by 0 bases, with 9 bases between. This CDR3 is built from 14 residues.

This chain's CDR3 is CSVVDRGQRRTEAFF. CDR3 DNA sequence: TGCAGCGTTGTGGACAGGGGGCAAAGGAGGACTGAAGCTTTCTTT. The genes are TRBV29-1 and TRBJ1-1, with 11 bases aligning to TRBD1. After removal of 4 bases from V and 5 bases from J, the junction contained 9 bases not matched to a gene. CDR1 and CDR2 (germline): SQVTM, ANQGSEA. The CDR3 loop spans 15 amino acids. Looking up the rest from reference TRBV29-1 and TRBJ1-1 gives the full variable domain: SAVISQKPSRDICQRGTSLTIQCQVDSQVTMMFWYRQQPGQSLTLIATANQGSEATYESGFVIDKFPISRPNLTFSTLTVSNMSPEDSSIYLCSVVDRGQRRTEAFFGQGTRLTVV.

The chain couples TRBV30 to TRBJ1-5; D is unclear. V shed 2 bases and J shed 2 bases, with 13 bases lying between them. CDR3 length equals 15 residues. Germline loops: CDR1 GTSNPN, CDR2 SVGIG (reference sequence). CDR3 DNA: TGTGCCTGGAGTCCAGGACTTGGTCGCAATCAGCCCCAGCATTTT. Translation gives CAWSPGLGRNQPQHF.

The genes are TRBV5-6 and TRBJ1-1, with 8 nucleotides matching TRBD1. The CDR3 runs to 16 residues. Germline CDR1 reads SGHDT; CDR2 reads YYEEEE. Trimming took 3 bases from V and 0 from J; bases not matched to a gene: 7. The DNA for the CDR3 is TGTGCCAGCAGCTCGACAGGGGCCCTCATGAACACTGAAGCTTTCTTT. Its translation is CASSSTGALMNTEAFF.

This sequence joins TRBV21-1 and TRBJ1-4. TRBV21-1 is an annotated pseudogene. The CDR3 is 18 residues long. CDR3 bases: TGTGCCAGCAGCAAAGCGGGGTCCGGGAGGGGACCCGCTGAAAAACTGTTTTTT. Translation gives CASSKAGSGRGPAEKLFF.

This chain joins TRBV9 and TRBJ1-1, with D unresolved. Germline-derived CDR1 and CDR2 are SGDLS and YYNGEE. The CDR3 covers 13 residues. V lost 3 bases, J lost 4 bases, and 10 bases lay in between. Here the CDR3 DNA reads TGTGCCAGCAGCGCAGGCAGCCGCACTGAAGCTTTCTTT. Protein product: CASSAGSRTEAFF.

The V call is TRBV4-1, the J call TRBJ2-4; D not certain. CDR3 length: 11 amino acids. V lost 1 base and J lost 8, with 3 bases in between. Germline-derived CDR1 and CDR2 are MGHRA and YSYEKL. The CDR3 here is CASSQADIQYF. The CDR3 DNA sequence: TGCGCCAGCAGCCAAGCTGACATTCAGTACTTC.

The rearrangement joins TRBV11-2 to TRBJ1-5; a possible D gene is TRBD1 (6 bases). The CDR3 spans 14 residues. Germline lookup yields CDR1 SGHAT and CDR2 FQNNGV. V lost 4 bases and J 4 bases, leaving 11 bases between the germline ends. CDR3: CASSSEGGNQPQHF. As DNA, the CDR3 is TGTGCCAGCAGCTCAGAGGGGGGAAATCAGCCCCAGCATTTT. Combining the CDR3 with reference TRBV11-2 and TRBJ1-5 gives the whole variable domain EAGVAQSPRYKIIEKRQSVAFWCNPISGHATLYWYQQILGQGPKLLIQFQNNGVVDDSQLPKDRFSAERLKGVDSTLKIQPAKLEDSAVYLCASSSEGGNQPQHFGDGTRLSIL.

This sequence joins TRBV27 and TRBJ1-1, with 9 bases fitting TRBD1. The J segment lost 4 bases and the V segment lost 7 bases, leaving 7 bases of the junction unmatched. Germline values: CDR1 MNHEY, CDR2 SMNVEV (reference sequence). The CDR3 consists of 14 residues. The CDR3 DNA reads as TGTGCCAGCACTTACCGACAGGGGGGCACTGAAGCTTTCTTT. Amino acids: CASTYRQGGTEAFF.

CDR3 DNA: TGTGCCAGCAGCCCGGGGATAGACGTCCTGACTTTC. This codes for CASSPGIDVLTF. The chain recombines TRBV9 with TRBJ2-6; possibly TRBD2 for D (5 bases). Germline V gene lookup returns CDR1 SGDLS and CDR2 YYNGEE. V lost 4 bases, J lost 11 bases, and 10 bases lay in between. This CDR3 spans 12 amino acids.

The chain has TRBV5-5 and TRBJ1-2; no clear D gene. The CDR3 extends over 13 amino acids. Germline V gene data show CDR1 as SGHKS and CDR2 as YYEKEE (reference sequence). V was clipped by 4 bases and J by 0 bases, with 7 bases between them. This CDR3 is CASSPGSNYGYTF. As DNA, the CDR3 is TGTGCCAGCAGCCCGGGATCTAACTATGGCTACACCTTC.

V is TRBV6-5 and J is TRBJ2-7; the D is unclear. The germline V gene has CDR1 MNHEY and CDR2 SVGAGI. This CDR3 is built from 14 residues. Trimming left V 1 base short and J 7 bases short, with 14 bases between. CDR3 in DNA: TGTGCCAGCAGTTACTTTTCTGATTCTGAGGAGCAGTACTTC. Translated: CASSYFSDSEEQYF.

CDR3 coding DNA: TGTGCCAGCAGCGGGACAACCACCTCGAACACCGGGGAGCTGTTTTTT. Amino acids: CASSGTTTSNTGELFF. The chain is built from TRBV14 and TRBJ2-2, with TRBD1 as a possible D gene (6 bases). Germline loops: CDR1 SGHDN, CDR2 FVKESK. Trimming shortened V by 5 bases and J by 0 bases, and 13 bases separated the two germline ends. The CDR3 is 16 amino acids.

The chain links TRBV5-6 to TRBJ1-2; TRBD1 matches at 7 bases. Germline V CDR1 and CDR2: SGHDT, YYEEEE. V was pared by 5 bases and J by 8 bases, with 6 bases of the junction left unmatched. This CDR3 has 12 residues. The CDR3 nucleotides are TGTGCCAGCAGGAGGACAGGACGCGGCTACACCTTC. Translating gives CASRRTGRGYTF.

The chain links TRBV4-1 to TRBJ2-7; D call uncertain. V was shortened by 2 bases and J by 0 bases, with 17 bases between the two germline ends. The CDR3 has 17 amino acids. Germline V gene data show CDR1 as MGHRA and CDR2 as YSYEKL. CDR3 nucleotides: TGCGCCAGCAGCCAAAAACAAGGAGCGCTGAGCTCCTACGAGCAGTACTTC. This translates into CASSQKQGALSSYEQYF.

The rearrangement links TRBV4-1 to TRBJ1-2; D is ambiguous. Trimming pared 6 bases from V and 1 base from J, leaving 12 bases between. This CDR3 is 14 amino acids long. Germline CDR1 reads MGHRA; CDR2 reads YSYEKL. CDR3 sequence (DNA): TGCGCCAGCAGTCCGGACGGGATTAACTATGGCTACACCTTC. Its translation is CASSPDGINYGYTF.

The chain couples TRBV6-5 to TRBJ1-1; 9 bases line up with TRBD1. Trimming took 7 bases from V and 5 from J; bases not matched to a gene: 8. The CDR3 loop spans 14 amino acids. CDR1 MNHEY and CDR2 SVGAGI come from the germline V gene. The CDR3 region is CASTETQGATEAFF. The CDR3 bases are TGTGCCAGCACCGAAACACAGGGGGCGACTGAAGCTTTCTTT.

The chain is built from TRBV7-9 and TRBJ2-7; maybe TRBD2 (6 bases). The germline V and J ends were trimmed by 5 bases and 6 bases, with 20 bases remaining between them. The CDR3 covers 15 residues. CDR1 is SEHNR, CDR2 FQNEAQ, per germline (reference sequence). The CDR3 is CASSHRGQGAGEQYF. The CDR3 DNA sequence: TGTGCCAGCAGCCACCGCGGGCAGGGAGCGGGCGAGCAGTACTTC.

V is TRBV4-3 and J is TRBJ1-1; no clear D gene. The ends were cut back, 1 base at V and 0 bases at J, with 12 bases in the middle. The germline gives CDR1 LGHNA, CDR2 YSLEER. This CDR3 spans 16 amino acids. The CDR3 DNA is TGCGCCAGCAGCCAAGCTTTCCGACAATTGAACACTGAAGCTTTCTTT. Its protein product is CASSQAFRQLNTEAFF.

This clone was detected only a few times. J is TRBJ1-1 and V is TRBV2, with D uncertain. This CDR3 contains 16 residues. V was shortened by 3 bases and J by 4 bases, with 18 bases between the two germline ends. Germline CDR1 and CDR2: SNHLY and FYNNEI. CDR3 nucleotides: TGTGCCAGCAGTGACCCGGACGGGAGGGTAGGCACTGAAGCTTTCTTT. Protein product: CASSDPDGRVGTEAFF. Based on the CDR3 plus reference TRBV2 and TRBJ1-1, the full variable domain is EPEVTQTPSHQVTQMGQEVILRCVPISNHLYFYWYRQILGQKVEFLVSFYNNEISEKSEIFDDQFSVERPDGSNFTLKIRSTKLEDSAMYFCASSDPDGRVGTEAFFGQGTRLTVV.

The chain joins TRBV28 to TRBJ1-3; TRBD1 matches 7 bases. The CDR3 contains 15 residues. Germline lookup yields CDR1 MDHEN and CDR2 SYDVKM. The V segment lost 7 bases and the J segment 2 bases; nucleotides outside the gene matches: 8. The CDR3 spells CASNRDSLPGNTIYF. CDR3 in DNA: TGTGCCAGCAATAGGGACAGTCTTCCTGGAAACACCATATATTTT.

In nucleotides, the CDR3 is TGCGCCAGCAGCTTGGTTACAGGGGGCGACGAGCAGTACTTC. Translated, it gives CASSLVTGGDEQYF. The J gene is TRBJ2-7, the V gene TRBV5-1; 9 positions match TRBD1. The germline gives CDR1 SGHRS, CDR2 YFSETQ. Losses at the gene ends were 0 bases for V and 5 bases for J; bases not matched to a gene: 3. The CDR3 has 14 residues. The variable domain in full, with the rest retrieved from reference TRBV5-1 and TRBJ2-7, is KAGVTQTPRYLIKTRGQQVTLSCSPISGHRSVSWYQQTPGQGLQFLFEYFSETQRNKGNFPGRFSGRQFSNSRSEMNVSTLELGDSALYLCASSLVTGGDEQYFGPGTRLTVT.